This TCR beta chain was found in a study of shared clonotypes between healthy human individuals. For this clone: The antigen remains unidentified.

Assay: immunoSEQ multiplex PCR; the TCRdb copy retains only in-frame clones and omits some. The data contain millions of clones, 95% of them singletons. The study, taken as a whole, reports: Donors were few, which limited the genetic and exposure-history diversity represented.

Investigators divided CD4+ cells into CD45RA+ naive and CD45RA-negative memory subsets. This clonotype was obtained from a man younger than 35 in good health. The sample comprised naive CD4+ T cells sorted from blood. Noted subset: CD45RA+ positively selected.

CDR3: CASNTGTANYGYTF. The DNA of the CDR3 is TGTGCCAGTAACACTGGGACAGCCAACTATGGCTACACCTTC. This sequence joins TRBV19 and TRBJ1-2; 7 nucleotides line up with TRBD1. Germline V lookup: CDR1 LNHDA, CDR2 SQIVND (reference sequence). The junction had 7 bases not matched to a gene; V was cut back by 7 bases and J by 2 bases. The CDR3 has 14 amino acids.